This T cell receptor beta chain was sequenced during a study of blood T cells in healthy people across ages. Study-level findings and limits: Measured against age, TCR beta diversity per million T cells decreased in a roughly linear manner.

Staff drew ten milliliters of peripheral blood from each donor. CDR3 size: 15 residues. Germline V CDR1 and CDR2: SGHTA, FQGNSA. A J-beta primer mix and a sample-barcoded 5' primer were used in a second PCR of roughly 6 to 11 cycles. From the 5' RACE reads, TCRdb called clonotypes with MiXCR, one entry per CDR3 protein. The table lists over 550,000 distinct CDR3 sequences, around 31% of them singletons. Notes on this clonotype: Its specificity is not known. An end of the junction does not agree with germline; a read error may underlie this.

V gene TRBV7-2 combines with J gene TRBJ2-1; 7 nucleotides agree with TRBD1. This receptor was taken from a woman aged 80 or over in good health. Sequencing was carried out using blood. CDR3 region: CTCSRDRASLNEQFF. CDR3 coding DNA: TGTACCTGCAGCCGAGACAGGGCCAGCCTCAATGAGCAGTTCTTC. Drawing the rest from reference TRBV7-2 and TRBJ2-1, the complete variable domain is GAGVSQSPSNKVTEKGKDVELRCDPISGHTALYWYRQSLGQGLEFLIYFQGNSAPDKSGLPSDRFSAERTGGSVSTLTIQRTQQEDSAVYLCTCSRDRASLNEQFFGPGTRLTVL.